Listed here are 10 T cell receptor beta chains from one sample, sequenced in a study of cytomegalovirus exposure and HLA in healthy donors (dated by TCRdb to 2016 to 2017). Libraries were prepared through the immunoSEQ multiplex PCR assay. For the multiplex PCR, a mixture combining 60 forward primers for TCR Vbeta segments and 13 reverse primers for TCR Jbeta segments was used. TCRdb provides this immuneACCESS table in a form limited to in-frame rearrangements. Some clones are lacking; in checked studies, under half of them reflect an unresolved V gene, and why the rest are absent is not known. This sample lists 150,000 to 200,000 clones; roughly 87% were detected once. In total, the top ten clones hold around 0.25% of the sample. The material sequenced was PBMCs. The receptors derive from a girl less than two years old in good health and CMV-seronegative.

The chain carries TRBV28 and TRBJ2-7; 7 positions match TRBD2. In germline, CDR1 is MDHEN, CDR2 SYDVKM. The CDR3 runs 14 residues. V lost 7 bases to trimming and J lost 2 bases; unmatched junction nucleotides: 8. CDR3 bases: TGTGCCAGCACTCGGGGGGTGGGGACCTACGAGCAGTACTTC. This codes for CASTRGVGTYEQYF.

This CDR3 reads CASSPGAGGYEQYF. CDR3 nucleotide sequence: TGTGCCAGCAGCCCCGGGGCGGGAGGGTACGAGCAGTACTTC. This chain uses TRBV7-2 with TRBJ2-7; 9 bases line up with TRBD2. Germline CDR1 reads SGHTA; CDR2 reads FQGNSA. The junction had 6 bases not matched to a gene; V was cut back by 5 bases and J by 4 bases. This CDR3 is built from 14 residues. The entire variable domain, with the rest obtained from reference TRBV7-2 and TRBJ2-7, is as follows: GAGVSQSPSNKVTEKGKDVELRCDPISGHTALYWYRQSLGQGLEFLIYFQGNSAPDKSGLPSDRFSAERTGGSVSTLTIQRTQQEDSAVYLCASSPGAGGYEQYFGPGTRLTVT.

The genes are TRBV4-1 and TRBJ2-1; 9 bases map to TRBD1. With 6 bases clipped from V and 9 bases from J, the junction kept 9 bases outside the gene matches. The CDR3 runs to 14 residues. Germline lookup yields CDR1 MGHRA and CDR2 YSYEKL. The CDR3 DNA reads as TGCGCCAGCAGTACTTCACAGGGGGCCGGTGAGCAGTTCTTC. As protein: CASSTSQGAGEQFF.

The CDR3 spells CASTVNRGYEQYF. The CDR3 DNA follows: TGTGCCAGCACCGTCAACAGGGGCTACGAGCAGTACTTC. The V call is TRBV13, the J call TRBJ2-7, with 7 nucleotides matching TRBD1. CDR1 and CDR2 from the germline V gene are PRHDT and FYEKMQ (reference sequence). Trimming at V came to 7 bases and at J to 3 bases, leaving 6 bases not matched to a gene. CDR3 length equals 13 residues.

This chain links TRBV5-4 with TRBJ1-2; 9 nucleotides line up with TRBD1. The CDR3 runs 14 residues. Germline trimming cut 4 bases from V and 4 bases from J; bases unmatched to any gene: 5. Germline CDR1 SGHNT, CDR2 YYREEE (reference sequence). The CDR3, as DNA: TGTGCCAGCAGCCAGGACAGGGGCCCCTATGGCTACACCTTC. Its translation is CASSQDRGPYGYTF.

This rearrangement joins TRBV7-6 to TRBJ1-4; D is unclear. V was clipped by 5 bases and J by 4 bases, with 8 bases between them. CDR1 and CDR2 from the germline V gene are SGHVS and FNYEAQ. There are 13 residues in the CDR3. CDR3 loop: CASSGPNNEKLFF. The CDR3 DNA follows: TGTGCCAGCAGCGGGCCGAATAATGAAAAACTGTTTTTT.

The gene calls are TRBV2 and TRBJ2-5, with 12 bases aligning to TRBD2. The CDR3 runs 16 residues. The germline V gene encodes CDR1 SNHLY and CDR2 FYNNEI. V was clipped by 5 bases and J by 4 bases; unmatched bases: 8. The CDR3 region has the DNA TGTGCCAGCAGTCCTCTAGCGGGGGGGCGGGGAGAGACCCAGTACTTC. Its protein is CASSPLAGGRGETQYF.

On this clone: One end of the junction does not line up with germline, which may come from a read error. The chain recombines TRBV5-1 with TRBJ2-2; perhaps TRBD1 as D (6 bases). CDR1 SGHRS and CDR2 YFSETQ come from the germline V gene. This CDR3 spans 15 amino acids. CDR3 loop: CASSPRTANAGELFF. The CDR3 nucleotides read TGCGCCAGCAGCCCCCGGACAGCGAACGCCGGGGAGCTGTTTTTT. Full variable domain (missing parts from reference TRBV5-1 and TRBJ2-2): KAGVTQTPRYLIKTRGQQVTLSCSPISGHRSVSWYQQTPGQGLQFLFEYFSETQRNKGNFPGRFSGRQFSNSRSEMNVSTLELGDSALYLCASSPRTANAGELFFGEGSRLTVL.

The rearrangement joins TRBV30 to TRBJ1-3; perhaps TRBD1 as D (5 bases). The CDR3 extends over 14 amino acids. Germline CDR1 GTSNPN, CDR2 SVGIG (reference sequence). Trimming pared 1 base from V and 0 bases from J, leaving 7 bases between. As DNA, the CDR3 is TGTGCCTGGAGTGACGGGGGCTCTGGAAACACCATATATTTT. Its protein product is CAWSDGGSGNTIYF.

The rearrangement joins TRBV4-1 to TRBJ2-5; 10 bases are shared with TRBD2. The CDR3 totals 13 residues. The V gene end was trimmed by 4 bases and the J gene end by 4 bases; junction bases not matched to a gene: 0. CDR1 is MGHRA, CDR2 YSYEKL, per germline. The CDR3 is CASSLAGGETQYF. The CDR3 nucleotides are TGCGCCAGCAGCCTAGCGGGGGGAGAGACCCAGTACTTC.